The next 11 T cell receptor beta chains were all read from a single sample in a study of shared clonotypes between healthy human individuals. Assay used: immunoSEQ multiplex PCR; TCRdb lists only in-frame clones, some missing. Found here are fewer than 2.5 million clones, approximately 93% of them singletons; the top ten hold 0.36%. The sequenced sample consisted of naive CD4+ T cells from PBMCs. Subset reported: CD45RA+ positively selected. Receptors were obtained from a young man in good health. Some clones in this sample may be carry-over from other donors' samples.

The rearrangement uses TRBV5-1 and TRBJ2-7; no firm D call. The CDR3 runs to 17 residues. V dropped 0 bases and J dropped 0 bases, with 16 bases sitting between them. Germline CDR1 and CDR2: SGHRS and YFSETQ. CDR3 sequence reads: CASSLGGIGQASYEQYF. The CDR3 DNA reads TGCGCCAGCAGCTTGGGAGGTATTGGGCAGGCCTCCTACGAGCAGTACTTC.

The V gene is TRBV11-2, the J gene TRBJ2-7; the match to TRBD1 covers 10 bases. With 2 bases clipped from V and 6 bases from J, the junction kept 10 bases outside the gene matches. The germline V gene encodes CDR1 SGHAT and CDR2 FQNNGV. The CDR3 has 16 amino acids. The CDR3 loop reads CASSLNPWDRGSEQYF. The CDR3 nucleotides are TGTGCCAGCAGCTTAAATCCTTGGGACAGGGGTTCCGAGCAGTACTTC.

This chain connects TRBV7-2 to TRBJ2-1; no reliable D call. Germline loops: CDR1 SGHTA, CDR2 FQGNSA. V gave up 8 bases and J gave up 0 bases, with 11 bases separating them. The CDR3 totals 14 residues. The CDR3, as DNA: TGTGCCAGCGCTGGGTCAAGCTCCTACAATGAGCAGTTCTTC. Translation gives CASAGSSSYNEQFF.

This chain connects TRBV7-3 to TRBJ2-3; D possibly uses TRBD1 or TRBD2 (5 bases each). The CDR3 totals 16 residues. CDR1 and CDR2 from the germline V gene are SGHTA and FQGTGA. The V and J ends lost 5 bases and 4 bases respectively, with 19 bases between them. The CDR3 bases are TGTGCCAGCAGCCCCGGGACCTCCGGTGGGGCAGATACGCAGTATTTT. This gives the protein CASSPGTSGGADTQYF.

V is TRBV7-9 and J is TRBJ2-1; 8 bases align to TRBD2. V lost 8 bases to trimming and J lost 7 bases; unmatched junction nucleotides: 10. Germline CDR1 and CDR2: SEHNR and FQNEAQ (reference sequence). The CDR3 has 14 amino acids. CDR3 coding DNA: TGTGCCAGCGGAGTAAGCGGGAGTGTAAATGAGCAGTTCTTC. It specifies CASGVSGSVNEQFF.

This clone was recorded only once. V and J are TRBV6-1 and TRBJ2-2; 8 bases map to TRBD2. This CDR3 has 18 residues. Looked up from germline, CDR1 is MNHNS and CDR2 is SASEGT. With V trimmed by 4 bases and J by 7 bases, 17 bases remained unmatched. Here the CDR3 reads CASSVIPPAGVEGGELFF. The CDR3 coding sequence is TGTGCCAGCAGTGTAATCCCCCCAGCGGGAGTCGAGGGCGGGGAGCTGTTTTTT.

The CDR3 DNA sequence: TGCGCCAGCAGCTCGGGCCAATTTTACGGACCCTCAATGTCCTACAATGAGCAGTTCTTC. Its protein product is CASSSGQFYGPSMSYNEQFF. This chain uses TRBV5-1 with TRBJ2-1; D not resolved. The V end was cut by 3 bases, the J end by 1 base, with 26 bases between. This CDR3 is 20 amino acids long. The germline V gene has CDR1 SGHRS and CDR2 YFSETQ.

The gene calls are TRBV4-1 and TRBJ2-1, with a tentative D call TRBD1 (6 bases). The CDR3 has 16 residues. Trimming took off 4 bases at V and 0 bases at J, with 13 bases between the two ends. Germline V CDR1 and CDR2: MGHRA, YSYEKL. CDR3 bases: TGCGCCAGCAGCCCTGACAGGACCTTCTCCTACAATGAGCAGTTCTTC. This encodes CASSPDRTFSYNEQFF.

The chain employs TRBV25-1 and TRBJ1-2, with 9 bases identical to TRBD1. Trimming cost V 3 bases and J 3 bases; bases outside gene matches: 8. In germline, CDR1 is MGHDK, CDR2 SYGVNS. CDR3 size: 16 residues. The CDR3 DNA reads TGTGCCAGCAGTGAGGGTGGCACAGGGGGCTACTATGGCTACACCTTC. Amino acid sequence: CASSEGGTGGYYGYTF.

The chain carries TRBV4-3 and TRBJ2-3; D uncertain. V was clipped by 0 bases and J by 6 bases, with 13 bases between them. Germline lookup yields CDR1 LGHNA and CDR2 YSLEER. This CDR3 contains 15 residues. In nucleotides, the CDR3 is TGCGCCAGCAGCCAAGATCGGAGTGTTTCGGATACGCAGTATTTT. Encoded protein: CASSQDRSVSDTQYF.

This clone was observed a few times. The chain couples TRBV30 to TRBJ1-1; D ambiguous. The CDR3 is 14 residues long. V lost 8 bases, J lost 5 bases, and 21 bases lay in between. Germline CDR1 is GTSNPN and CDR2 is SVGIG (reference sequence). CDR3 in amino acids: CASSREGFGTEAFF. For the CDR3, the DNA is TGTGCCAGTTCCCGGGAAGGCTTTGGGACTGAAGCTTTCTTT. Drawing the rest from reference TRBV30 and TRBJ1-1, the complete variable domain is SQTIHQWPATLVQPVGSPLSLECTVEGTSNPNLYWYRQAAGRGLQLLFYSVGIGQISSEVPQNLSASRPQDRQFILSSKKLLLSDSGFYLCASSREGFGTEAFFGQGTRLTVV.